This T cell receptor (beta chain) comes out of a study of siplizumab effects on memory and regulatory T cells. General observations from the study: There appeared to be greater diversity in naive T cells than in memory cells, and naive T cells seemed major contributors to the alloresponse.

It was at 37°C and for about 6 days that the mixed lymphocyte reaction cells were cocultured. This clone was picked up a small number of times. No antigen is known for it. V dropped 6 bases and J dropped 1 base, with 15 bases sitting between them. The CDR3 length is 15 residues. Per the germline V gene, CDR1 is MNHEY and CDR2 is SMNVEV (reference sequence). Per individual sample, 95,000 to 100,000 TCR templates were assayed. Assay: immunoSEQ multiplex PCR; the TCRdb copy retains only in-frame clones and omits some. Altogether about 10,000 clones are present, approximately 44% being singletons, with the ten largest covering roughly 23%.

The rearrangement joins TRBV27 to TRBJ1-1; no definite D call. Sequencing used CFSE-low (dividing) CD4+ T cells sorted from an allogeneic mixed lymphocyte reaction. The origin of this receptor is a human donor in good health; the cells came from an allogeneic mixed lymphocyte reaction. CDR3 amino acids: CASRPRGRSNTEAFF. The DNA of the CDR3 is TGTGCCAGCAGACCTCGGGGTAGATCGAACACTGAAGCTTTCTTT.